This TCR beta chain was found in a study of identical twins (dated by TCRdb to 2016 to 2017). Regarding the complete study: To test whether fetal clonotypes persist, the study used deep sequencing on TCR alpha and beta repertoires from monozygotic twins, unrelated adults of various ages, and cord blood. To rule out contamination, the twin experiments were replicated at different times with different library preparation protocols. Findings and caveats that apply to the study as a whole: Fewer insertions were carried by abundant cord blood beta clonotypes; a weaker similar trend was observed in young adult naive repertoires, while no such trend was observed in memory repertoires. Out-of-frame TCR alpha sequences shared between twins showed an excess of low generation-probability sequences compared with coincidental sharing between unrelated individuals. Because the same donors could not be followed over many years, the conclusions depended on cross-sectional statistical analysis. In monozygotic twins, recombination models systematically underestimated out-of-frame TCR alpha sharing, but the models matched the sharing seen between unrelated individuals. Invariant T cells such as MAIT and iNKT could partly confound zero-insertion analyses, though diverse VJ usage argued against this for most clonotypes. In beta out-of-frame sequences, excess twin sharing was weaker, because having fewer shared sequences lowered the signal-to-noise ratio.

All donors were healthy Caucasians. The twin cohort consisted of three pairs of female monozygotic twins, all aged about 18 to 30 years. Peripheral blood mononuclear cells were the source from which RNA for the TCR libraries was isolated. This clonotype was seen many times. The antigen it binds to is not known. No base qualities exist here, and no much larger clone lies one base off it. Library construction relied on 5' RACE. TCRdb shows the sequencer as Illumina HiSeq 2000. Template switching introduced a universal primer binding site; the final cDNA contained a unique molecular identifier, enabling accurate counting of TCR cDNA molecules. Specific primers in the conserved constant-segment region were used to synthesize first-strand cDNA for TCR alpha and beta chains. Each cDNA library was double barcoded, with a SMART-Mk sample barcode plus Illumina barcodes, to control for contamination. TruSeq adapter sequences, together with Illumina sample barcodes, were added in two successive PCR steps. The TCR alpha and beta cDNA libraries were sequenced on the Illumina HiSeq platform using custom primers. As for how the authors treated the data: Raw reads were processed with MiGEC to extract unique molecular identifiers, and MiXCR was used to determine CDR3 positions. Recombination models were inferred per individual with the repgenHMM and IGoR tools using an EM algorithm. The tcR package in R was used for shared clonotype analysis, with sharing normalized by the product of cloneset sizes. To study raw recombination free of thymic and clonal selection effects, out-of-frame nonproductive sequences were analyzed. TCRdb cleaned the public reads at Q25 with fastp, built clones with MiXCR and kept in-frame beta chains. Duplicate CDR3 protein sequences are folded into a single record with the most common DNA and genes. The V and J calls here are based on TCRdb, not the publication. The table for this sample lists roughly 690,000 distinct CDR3 sequences; around 20% of them were counted only once. Roughly 4% of the sample is held by the ten biggest clonotypes.

The sample was also linked to a second study, of T cells expressing NK-cell markers. As noted in the second study: In sorted CD3+CD56+NKG2C+, CD3+CD56+NKG2C- and CD3+CD56-NKG2C+ T-cell subsets from 8 or 9 donors, TCR beta-chain repertoires were profiled. Seven of the eight sequenced donors were HCMV-seropositive and one was HCMV-seronegative. In several experiments an anti-gammadeltaTCR antibody was added to restrict sorting to alphabetaTCR-expressing T cells. For roughly six donors, the dominant CD3+CD56+NKG2C+ clonotypes were among the top 10 CD8+ clonotypes and accounted for roughly 1.0-8% of CD8+ T cells. Those dominant clonotypes were again the most abundant among CD3+CD56-NKG2C+ cells in a handful of donors, at about 25-60.1%. Whether the expanded NKG2C-expressing T cell clones were specific for HCMV antigens remained unclear. Randomly selected healthy volunteers, three men and five women, were used as the eight sequenced donors. HCMV-specific IgG was detected in serum with a commercial ELISA kit to determine HCMV serostatus. Bulk peripheral blood T-cell repertoires were additionally sequenced from unsorted PBMC for about 6 donors. MIGEC was used to demultiplex reads and group the reads by UMI, and MiTCR was used to assemble and quantify clonotypes. To exclude erroneous sequences, only TCR cDNA sequences supported by at least two reads were retained. The tcR package was used for downstream repertoire analysis, with clonotypes matched between fractions based on CDR3 nucleotide sequence plus V segment. VDJmatch was used to annotate antigen specificity against VDJdb, with one amino acid substitution in CDR3 allowed.

The source of this sequence is a woman in her late teens or twenties in good health. Sequencing was carried out using PBMCs.

The sequence in DNA is TGTGCCAGCAGCGGATCGACAGGGGGCGAGGCAGATACGCAGTATTTT. Its amino acids are CASSGSTGGEADTQYF. The V and J segments used are TRBV9 and TRBJ2-3; 10 middle bases align to TRBD1. Trimming takes 3 bases off V and 4 bases off J; junction bases not matched to a gene: 8. Taken from the germline V gene, the CDR1 and CDR2 loops are SGDLS and YYNGEE. The CDR3 holds 16 amino acids from the cysteine to the phenylalanine. The kept DNA is CDR3 alone, 48 bases in frame from the first base.